Below are 27 T cell receptor beta chains sequenced from a single sample in a study of T cell changes during pregnancy in multiple sclerosis. Clones were read by immunoSEQ multiplex PCR, and TCRdb kept only the in-frame ones, dropping some. The profile shows over 75,000 clones, 85% to 95% of them singletons. This specimen consisted of peripheral blood, obtained in the first trimester of pregnancy. All receptors come from a female donor with multiple sclerosis, enrolled in a pregnancy study.

The chain is built from TRBV7-8 and TRBJ1-1; possibly TRBD1 for D (6 bases). CDR1 SGHVS and CDR2 FQNEAQ come from the germline V gene. The ends were cut back, 5 bases at V and 10 bases at J, with 17 bases in the middle. The CDR3 spans 13 residues. As DNA, the CDR3 is TGTGCCAGCAGCCCAAGGGGGGGCGAGGGAGCTTTCTTT. This translates into CASSPRGGEGAFF.

This clone was counted a single time. V gene TRBV6-5 combines with J gene TRBJ2-4; D may be TRBD2 (5 bases). The germline V gene has CDR1 MNHEY and CDR2 SVGAGI. CDR3 size: 14 residues. Trimming took 0 bases from V and 6 from J, leaving 9 bases between them. This chain's CDR3 is CASSYSGRGNIQYF. The CDR3 DNA reads as TGTGCCAGCAGTTACTCGGGGAGAGGAAACATTCAGTACTTC.

As DNA, the CDR3 is TGTGCCAGCAGAGAATTCCAGTCTAATCAGCCCCAGCATTTT. Encoded protein: CASREFQSNQPQHF. The chain carries TRBV2 and TRBJ1-5; D remains ambiguous. V was shortened by 6 bases and J by 4 bases, with 13 bases between the two germline ends. The CDR3 runs to 14 residues. Germline CDR1 is SNHLY and CDR2 is FYNNEI.

The genes are TRBV19 and TRBJ1-3; the D is unclear. Trimming removed 3 bases from V and 7 bases from J, with 13 bases in between. The CDR3 loop spans 14 amino acids. In germline, CDR1 is LNHDA, CDR2 SQIVND (reference sequence). The CDR3 bases are TGTGCCAGTAGTATCGGCGACCCGAGGAACACCATATATTTT. Its protein product is CASSIGDPRNTIYF.

CDR3 coding DNA: TGCGCCAGCAGCCAAGATCGAGGGTTAGTGTATGAGCAGTTCTTC. Amino acid sequence: CASSQDRGLVYEQFF. The J gene is TRBJ2-1, the V gene TRBV4-1, with a weak D call TRBD2 (5 bases). This CDR3 is 15 amino acids long. The V gene lost 0 bases and the J gene lost 8 bases, with 14 bases spanning the gap. Germline V CDR1 and CDR2: MGHRA, YSYEKL.

As regards this clone: The junction departs from the called germline gene at one end, perhaps through a read error. The chain joins TRBV5-6 to TRBJ2-7, with 9 positions matching TRBD1. Germline CDR1 SGHDT, CDR2 YYEEEE. The CDR3 has 13 residues. The CDR3 loop reads CATSKDRGHEQYF. As DNA, the CDR3 is TGTGCCACCAGCAAGGACAGGGGCCACGAGCAGTACTTC.

The DNA of the CDR3 is TGCGCCAGCAGCACCCACCCGGGACAGGGGGCGGGAGATGAGCAGTTCTTC. Its translation is CASSTHPGQGAGDEQFF. This chain connects TRBV5-1 to TRBJ2-1; 12 bases are a match to TRBD1. V dropped 4 bases and J dropped 8; count of bases not matched to a gene: 13. This CDR3 is 17 amino acids long. The V gene's germline CDR1 is SGHRS and CDR2 YFSETQ.

The chain uses TRBV13 and TRBJ2-5; perhaps TRBD2 as D (5 bases). The CDR3 is 16 amino acids. V was cut by 1 base and J by 0 bases, with 12 bases left in between. In germline, CDR1 is PRHDT, CDR2 FYEKMQ (reference sequence). This CDR3 reads CASSLDQAAYQETQYF. CDR3 in DNA: TGTGCCAGCAGCTTAGACCAAGCGGCGTACCAAGAGACCCAGTACTTC. The variable domain in full, with the rest retrieved from reference TRBV13 and TRBJ2-5, is AAGVIQSPRHLIKEKRETATLKCYPIPRHDTVYWYQQGPGQDPQFLISFYEKMQSDKGSIPDRFSAQQFSDYHSELNMSSLELGDSALYFCASSLDQAAYQETQYFGPGTRLLVL.

The chain links TRBV7-8 to TRBJ2-1; 13 nucleotides match TRBD2. The CDR3 length is 19 residues. The ends lost 0 bases at V and 0 bases at J; junction bases unmatched: 5. Germline CDR1 and CDR2: SGHVS and FQNEAQ. DNA for the CDR3: TGTGCCAGCAGCTTAGCGGCCGGGACTAGCGGGATCTCCTACAATGAGCAGTTCTTC. Protein: CASSLAAGTSGISYNEQFF.

The V and J genes are TRBV9 and TRBJ2-1; 10 nucleotides agree with TRBD2. Germline lookup yields CDR1 SGDLS and CDR2 YYNGEE. V lost 2 bases and J lost 6; bases outside the gene matches: 11. The CDR3 consists of 17 residues. The CDR3 reads CASSVGPLAGVGNEQFF. CDR3 DNA sequence: TGTGCCAGCAGCGTCGGCCCCCTAGCGGGAGTCGGCAATGAGCAGTTCTTC.

The chain carries TRBV19 and TRBJ2-1; the D is unclear. CDR3 size: 15 residues. Germline lookup yields CDR1 LNHDA and CDR2 SQIVND (reference sequence). Trimming shortened V by 9 bases and J by 4 bases, and 19 bases separated the two germline ends. The CDR3 sequence is CASSLIGNGYNEQFF. The CDR3 nucleotides read TGTGCCAGCTCATTAATTGGTAACGGTTACAATGAGCAGTTCTTC.

The chain recombines TRBV7-9 with TRBJ2-6; D unresolved. V was shortened by 4 bases and J by 0 bases, with 10 bases between the two germline ends. CDR3 length: 16 amino acids. Germline V gene data show CDR1 as SEHNR and CDR2 as FQNEAQ (reference sequence). CDR3 amino acids: CASSYQVPSGANVLTF. DNA of the CDR3: TGTGCCAGCAGCTATCAGGTGCCCTCTGGGGCCAACGTCCTGACTTTC. The full variable domain, its missing parts supplied by reference TRBV7-9 and TRBJ2-6, is DTGVSQNPRHKITKRGQNVTFRCDPISEHNRLYWYRQTLGQGPEFLTYFQNEAQLEKSRLLSDRFSAERPKGSFSTLEIQRTEQGDSAMYLCASSYQVPSGANVLTFGAGSRLTVL.

Here the CDR3 reads CASSQGEVAGVEQFF. The CDR3 DNA follows: TGCGCCAGCAGCCAAGGAGAGGTTGCGGGAGTAGAGCAGTTCTTC. The J gene is TRBJ2-1, the V gene TRBV4-1; 7 bases match TRBD2. CDR1 and CDR2 (germline): MGHRA, YSYEKL. CDR3 length equals 15 residues. Trimming removed 1 base from V and 10 bases from J; junction bases left unmatched: 10.

The chain has TRBV5-1 and TRBJ1-3; D unclear. The ends were cut back, 0 bases at V and 0 bases at J, with 7 bases in the middle. Germline-derived CDR1 and CDR2 are SGHRS and YFSETQ. CDR3 size: 15 residues. CDR3 in DNA: TGCGCCAGCAGCTTGGGTGAGGTCTCTGGAAACACCATATATTTT. Residues: CASSLGEVSGNTIYF. Drawing the rest from reference TRBV5-1 and TRBJ1-3, the complete variable domain is KAGVTQTPRYLIKTRGQQVTLSCSPISGHRSVSWYQQTPGQGLQFLFEYFSETQRNKGNFPGRFSGRQFSNSRSEMNVSTLELGDSALYLCASSLGEVSGNTIYFGEGSWLTVV.

The chain is built from TRBV19 and TRBJ2-1, with D perhaps matching TRBD2 (6 bases). This CDR3 has 16 amino acids. CDR1 LNHDA and CDR2 SQIVND come from the germline V gene (reference sequence). Trimming shortened V by 1 base and J by 4 bases, and 14 bases separated the two germline ends. DNA of the CDR3: TGTGCCAGTAGTATAGTCACGGGAGCTGGATACAATGAGCAGTTCTTC. Protein product: CASSIVTGAGYNEQFF.

V gene TRBV27 combines with J gene TRBJ2-2; TRBD1 matches 7 bases. The CDR3 loop spans 15 amino acids. Germline values: CDR1 MNHEY, CDR2 SMNVEV (reference sequence). The junction had 8 bases not matched to a gene; V was cut back by 7 bases and J by 3 bases. The chain's CDR3 is CASTLHRGDTGELFF. CDR3 bases: TGTGCCAGCACTCTTCACAGGGGTGACACCGGGGAGCTGTTTTTT.

The V gene is TRBV5-8, the J gene TRBJ2-3, with 10 positions matching TRBD1. CDR3 length equals 14 residues. After removal of 5 bases from V and 6 bases from J, the junction contained 6 bases not matched to a gene. From germline, CDR1 is SGHTS and CDR2 YDEGEE. CDR3 in amino acids: CASSRDRGTDTQYF. The CDR3, as DNA: TGTGCCAGCAGTCGGGACAGGGGAACGGATACGCAGTATTTT.

V and J are TRBV6-1 and TRBJ2-5; weak D call: TRBD2 (6 bases). CDR1 MNHNS and CDR2 SASEGT come from the germline V gene. Deletions cut 11 bases from V and 7 bases from J, with 23 bases between. This CDR3 region has 14 residues. The CDR3 DNA reads as TGTGCCGGAGGAGAAGGGACCTTTAGCGGGACCCAGTACTTC. Residues: CAGGEGTFSGTQYF.

The chain is built from TRBV7-9 and TRBJ2-5; D may be TRBD1 (6 bases). This CDR3 comprises 15 residues. The germline V gene has CDR1 SEHNR and CDR2 FQNEAQ (reference sequence). V lost 4 bases to trimming and J lost 1 base, with 13 bases between them. The DNA for the CDR3 is TGTGCCAGCAGCTCAGGACAGCCGCCCCAAGAGACCCAGTACTTC. Translation: CASSSGQPPQETQYF.

A single count supports this clone. The rearrangement joins TRBV28 to TRBJ2-1; possibly TRBD1 for D (6 bases). The CDR3 is 15 residues long. V lost 6 bases, J lost 0 bases, and 12 bases lay in between. CDR1 is MDHEN, CDR2 SYDVKM, per germline. CDR3 in DNA: TGTGCCAGCAGAACCCAGGGGAGCTCCTACAATGAGCAGTTCTTC. Encoded protein: CASRTQGSSYNEQFF.

The chain links TRBV5-6 to TRBJ1-4, with 7 bases identical to TRBD1. J lost 6 bases, V lost 0 bases, and 2 bases had no gene match. Germline CDR1 reads SGHDT; CDR2 reads YYEEEE. This CDR3 has 14 residues. This CDR3 is CASSLGRGYEKLFF. The DNA of the CDR3 is TGTGCCAGCAGCTTGGGCAGGGGGTATGAAAAACTGTTTTTT.

The chain combines TRBV27 with TRBJ2-5; perhaps TRBD1 as D (6 bases). This CDR3 spans 15 amino acids. V was cut by 0 bases and J by 3 bases, with 11 bases left in between. Germline V gene data show CDR1 as MNHEY and CDR2 as SMNVEV (reference sequence). CDR3 loop: CASSLSFPGEETQYF. CDR3 nucleotides: TGTGCCAGCAGTTTATCGTTTCCAGGGGAAGAGACCCAGTACTTC.

The J gene is TRBJ2-5, the V gene TRBV27; TRBD1 matches 7 bases. This CDR3 has 13 amino acids. Trimming cost V 6 bases and J 1 base; bases outside gene matches: 2. Germline-derived CDR1 and CDR2 are MNHEY and SMNVEV (reference sequence). The CDR3 DNA reads as TGTGCCAGCAGGAGGGACAGCCAAGAGACCCAGTACTTC. It yields the protein CASRRDSQETQYF.

The V gene is TRBV19, the J gene TRBJ1-1; D remains ambiguous. Trimming took 6 bases from V and 3 from J, leaving 14 bases between them. Germline V CDR1 and CDR2: LNHDA, SQIVND (reference sequence). This CDR3 is built from 14 residues. The CDR3 sequence: CASRAVGWDTEAFF. Here the CDR3 DNA reads TGTGCCAGTAGGGCGGTGGGTTGGGACACTGAAGCTTTCTTT.

The V gene is TRBV19, the J gene TRBJ2-6; D unresolved. The CDR3 sequence is 17 residues long. Trimming cost V 3 bases and J 0 bases, with 12 bases left between them. Germline CDR1 reads LNHDA; CDR2 reads SQIVND (reference sequence). The CDR3, as DNA: TGTGCCAGTAGTATTACGCGTGGGCACTCTGGGGCCAACGTCCTGACTTTC. It is translated as CASSITRGHSGANVLTF. The variable domain in full, completed from reference TRBV19 and TRBJ2-6, reads DGGITQSPKYLFRKEGQNVTLSCEQNLNHDAMYWYRQDPGQGLRLIYYSQIVNDFQKGDIAEGYSVSREKKESFPLTVTSAQKNPTAFYLCASSITRGHSGANVLTFGAGSRLTVL.

The chain has TRBV5-8 and TRBJ2-7; TRBD1 aligns across 9 bases. V was pared by 4 bases and J by 0 bases, with 5 bases of the junction left unmatched. CDR3 length equals 15 residues. Germline loops: CDR1 SGHTS, CDR2 YDEGEE. The CDR3 here is CASSLETGGSYEQYF. The CDR3 coding sequence is TGTGCCAGCAGCCTCGAGACAGGGGGCTCCTACGAGCAGTACTTC.

V is TRBV9 and J is TRBJ1-4, with a weak D call TRBD1 (5 bases). Germline V gene sequence: CDR1 SGDLS, CDR2 YYNGEE. CDR3 size: 14 residues. Deletions cut 0 bases from V and 8 bases from J, with 11 bases between. CDR3: CASSVDTGGEKLFF. The CDR3 region has the DNA TGTGCCAGCAGCGTAGACACGGGGGGGGAAAAACTGTTTTTT.